This entry lists 11 T cell receptor beta chains sequenced from one sample in a study of blood T cell repertoires in COVID-19. The protocol was immunoSEQ multiplex PCR, while the TCRdb copy is restricted to in-frame clones and leaves out a portion. This sample has about 260,000 clones, with approximately 80% found just once. The sequenced material came from peripheral blood. Source of these receptors: a woman over 75 with acute or convalescent COVID-19.

The J gene is TRBJ2-5, the V gene TRBV3-1 (or the pseudogene TRBV3-2), with 9 bases fitting TRBD2. The CDR3 is 16 amino acids. Trimming cost V 0 bases and J 3 bases; bases outside gene matches: 5. Germline V gene data show CDR1 as LGHDT and CDR2 as YNNKEL (reference sequence). The CDR3, as DNA: TGTGCCAGCAGCCAAGATCGAGCTAGCGGGAAAGAGACCCAGTACTTC. Its protein is CASSQDRASGKETQYF.

This clone has a handful of counts. A junction end diverges from the germline sequence, so it may reflect a read error. The V and J genes are TRBV6-2 or TRBV6-3 and TRBJ2-5, with TRBD1 matching over 9 bases. This CDR3 spans 15 amino acids. Germline CDR1 and CDR2: MNHEY and SVGEGT. The CDR3 region has the DNA TGTGCCAGCAGTGACTCACAGGGGGCGGTGGAGACCCAGTACTTC. It is translated as CASSDSQGAVETQYF.

This clone was seen just once. The chain has TRBV6-5 and TRBJ1-1; D may be TRBD1 (5 bases). V lost 5 bases, J lost 1 base, and 8 bases lay in between. Germline-derived CDR1 and CDR2 are MNHEY and SVGAGI. The CDR3 consists of 13 residues. CDR3 amino acids: CASSSRENTEAFF. CDR3 coding DNA: TGTGCCAGCAGTAGCAGGGAGAACACTGAAGCTTTCTTT.

Points on this clone: Other DNA sequences within the sample encode an identical CDR3. V usage is TRBV7-2 and J usage is TRBJ2-5; 8 nucleotides agree with TRBD1. This CDR3 region has 14 residues. Germline V gene sequence: CDR1 SGHTA, CDR2 FQGNSA. With V trimmed by 0 bases and J by 5 bases, 2 bases remained unmatched. CDR3 residues: CASSLAGQGETQYF. The CDR3 DNA sequence: TGTGCCAGCAGCTTAGCCGGACAGGGCGAGACCCAGTACTTC.

The chain combines TRBV9 with TRBJ2-5; TRBD2 aligns across 10 bases. J lost 2 bases, V lost 3 bases, and 4 bases had no gene match. There are 15 residues in the CDR3. Looked up from germline, CDR1 is SGDLS and CDR2 is YYNGEE. The CDR3 DNA reads as TGTGCCAGCAGCGATAGCGGGGGGTTACAAGAGACCCAGTACTTC. Amino acids: CASSDSGGLQETQYF.

This clone was recorded a few times. The chain couples TRBV9 to TRBJ2-3; D call uncertain. Looked up from germline, CDR1 is SGDLS and CDR2 is YYNGEE. This CDR3 is 13 amino acids long. Trimming cost V 1 base and J 4 bases, with 7 bases left between them. CDR3 amino acids: CASSVRLADTQYF. In nucleotides, the CDR3 is TGTGCCAGCAGCGTACGGCTAGCAGATACGCAGTATTTT.

In this sample, this clone turned up a few times. The chain couples TRBV3-1 (or the pseudogene TRBV3-2) to TRBJ1-4; 11 bases align to TRBD1. Germline trimming cut 0 bases from V and 6 bases from J; bases unmatched to any gene: 3. Germline-derived CDR1 and CDR2 are LGHDT and YNNKEL (reference sequence). The CDR3 sequence is 16 residues long. Here the CDR3 DNA reads TGTGCCAGCAGCCAAGATTTGGGACAGGGGGATGAAAAACTGTTTTTT. This sequence encodes CASSQDLGQGDEKLFF.

This chain uses TRBV6-2 or TRBV6-3 with TRBJ2-1; 12 nucleotides align to TRBD2. J lost 2 bases, V lost 5 bases, and 7 bases had no gene match. The CDR3 has 17 residues. Germline loops: CDR1 MNHEY, CDR2 SVGEGT. The CDR3 is CASSQRTSGTTYNEQFF. DNA of the CDR3: TGTGCCAGCAGTCAGAGGACTAGCGGGACTACCTACAATGAGCAGTTCTTC.

This chain links TRBV5-4 with TRBJ1-2; tentatively, D is TRBD1 (5 bases). Trimming took 3 bases from V and 4 from J, leaving 19 bases between them. The CDR3 extends over 16 amino acids. Germline V lookup: CDR1 SGHNT, CDR2 YYREEE (reference sequence). CDR3 sequence reads: CASSWGWEGRGYGYTF. In DNA form, the CDR3 reads TGTGCCAGCAGCTGGGGTTGGGAGGGGCGAGGCTATGGCTACACCTTC.

CDR3 DNA sequence: TGTGCCAGCAGCCCCCAGACAGGCCGCTACGAGCAGTACTTC. Amino acids: CASSPQTGRYEQYF. The chain joins TRBV7-6 to TRBJ2-7; D perhaps matches TRBD1 (6 bases). The V end was cut by 5 bases, the J end by 3 bases, with 14 bases between. This CDR3 comprises 14 residues. From germline, CDR1 is SGHVS and CDR2 FNYEAQ.

The chain has TRBV11-2 and TRBJ2-7; D is perhaps TRBD2 (6 bases). The CDR3 covers 14 residues. Germline V CDR1 and CDR2: SGHAT, FQNNGV. Trimming took off 5 bases at V and 0 bases at J, with 11 bases between the two ends. The CDR3 region is CASSRDFSSYEQYF. Written as DNA, the CDR3 is TGTGCCAGCAGCCGGGACTTTAGCTCCTACGAGCAGTACTTC.